This TCR beta chain was sequenced during a study of response to subunit inactivated influenza vaccine. A word on this clonotype: What it binds is unknown.

TCRdb itself ran the RT-PCR reads through MiXCR, one entry per CDR3 protein. The sample lists about 180,000 distinct CDR3 sequences, around 8.8% seen once, with approximately 11% in the top ten. Study conclusions and caveats: Every seasonal influenza vaccination brings in few new T cells, the authors suggested.

This receptor was identified in a man aged 45-65 years who received an inactivated influenza vaccine. The sample here was non-naive T cells sorted from PBMCs, taken on the day of vaccination.

The chain's CDR3 is CSANRGLSYEQYF. The CDR3 bases are TGCAGTGCTAATAGGGGGCTCTCCTACGAGCAGTACTTC. The rearrangement uses TRBV20-1 and TRBJ2-7; 7 bases agree with TRBD1. CDR1 is DFQATT, CDR2 SNEGSKA, per germline (reference sequence). CDR3 length: 13 amino acids. Trimming at V came to 4 bases and at J to 0 bases, leaving 3 bases not matched to a gene.